This note documents a single T cell receptor beta chain sequence. The sample is drawn from a study of T-cell reconstitution after alpha-beta-depleted transplantation in children. The CDR3 consists of 16 residues. Germline lookup yields CDR1 SEHNR and CDR2 FQNEAQ (reference sequence). The junction had 8 bases not matched to a gene; V was cut back by 5 bases and J by 1 base. This sample's TCRbeta library carried unique molecular identifier barcodes. TCRdb reanalysed the PCR reads using MiXCR and keeps one entry per CDR3 protein. The repertoire has around 410,000 distinct CDR3 sequences, approximately 11% of them found once; the top ten carry 4.5% to 7%.

This specimen consisted of PBMCs from the stem cell graft donor, obtained from the stem cell graft. The chain couples TRBV7-9 to TRBJ2-7; 10 nucleotides align to TRBD1. The sequence came from a human donor who donated a stem cell graft to a child with acute myeloid leukemia. The CDR3 coding sequence is TGTGCCAGCAGCCCGAGGGGGGGACAGGGGTCCTACGAGCAGTACTTC. Its protein is CASSPRGGQGSYEQYF.